Presented here are 4 T cell receptor beta chains from one specimen sequenced in a study of blood T cell repertoires in COVID-19. Only in-frame clones appear in the TCRdb table, and some are missing; sequencing was by immunoSEQ multiplex PCR. The table shows 160,000 or so clones, with 75% to 80% occurring only once. The sample comprised peripheral blood. The receptors originated from an elderly woman with acute or convalescent COVID-19.

This clone was seen more than once but under ten times. This sequence joins TRBV7-9 and TRBJ1-2; the D gene is possibly TRBD1 (6 bases). CDR1 and CDR2 (germline): SEHNR, FQNEAQ (reference sequence). There are 15 residues in the CDR3. Trimming took off 6 bases at V and 5 bases at J, with 19 bases between the two ends. The CDR3 nucleotides read TGTGCCAGCAGTCCAGGGACGGGGACACGGTATGGCTACACCTTC. Protein sequence: CASSPGTGTRYGYTF.

This clone was observed a single time. The V and J genes are TRBV6-6 and TRBJ2-7; 10 nucleotides align to TRBD1. J lost 4 bases, V lost 6 bases, and 6 bases had no gene match. CDR1 is MNHNY and CDR2 is SVGAGI in the germline V gene (reference sequence). This CDR3 comprises 14 residues. The CDR3 nucleotides read TGTGCCAGCAGCAAAGGACAGGGGGTTTACGAGCAGTACTTC. Translated, it gives CASSKGQGVYEQYF.

This clone has a handful of counts. This chain links TRBV18 with TRBJ1-1; no clear D. The CDR3 has 12 amino acids. CDR1 is KGHSH, CDR2 LQKENI, per germline. The V and J ends lost 2 bases and 7 bases respectively, with 8 bases between them. The CDR3 bases are TGTGCCAGCTCACCATACGGAGGTGAAGCTTTCTTT. This codes for CASSPYGGEAFF. Filled out from reference TRBV18 and TRBJ1-1, the complete variable domain reads NAGVMQNPRHLVRRRGQEARLRCSPMKGHSHVYWYRQLPEEGLKFMVYLQKENIIDESGMPKERFSAEFPKEGPSILRIQQVVRGDSAAYFCASSPYGGEAFFGQGTRLTVV.

V gene TRBV28 combines with J gene TRBJ1-5; D ambiguous. This CDR3 has 11 residues. Trimming took off 3 bases at V and 5 bases at J, with 2 bases between the two ends. Looked up from germline, CDR1 is MDHEN and CDR2 is SYDVKM. The CDR3 protein is CASSFDQPQHF. In DNA form, the CDR3 reads TGTGCCAGCAGTTTCGATCAGCCCCAGCATTTT.